The present TCR beta chain was sequenced within a study of blood T cell repertoires in COVID-19. Adults between about 18 and 95 years of age took part from 24 US areas. The CDR3 has 17 residues. The V gene's germline CDR1 is SGDLS and CDR2 YYNGEE. Losses at the gene ends were 0 bases for V and 4 bases for J; bases not matched to a gene: 10. Only in-frame clones appear in the TCRdb table, and some are missing; sequencing was by immunoSEQ multiplex PCR. The table lists more than 350,000 clones, approximately 91% of them singletons. The chain combines TRBV9 with TRBJ1-3, with 7 bases lining up with TRBD1. Sequencing was done on a sample of PBMCs or T cells enriched from blood (not recorded which). The sequence came from a woman aged 18-29 years who had been exposed to COVID-19. The CDR3 sequence: CASSVDPHRGDGNTIYF. In DNA, the CDR3 is TGTGCCAGCAGCGTAGACCCCCACAGGGGAGACGGAAACACCATATATTTT.